The 32 T cell receptor beta chains below all came from one sample that was sequenced in a study of cytomegalovirus exposure and HLA in healthy donors. Vbeta (60) and Jbeta (13) primers were used in the PCR. Some clones are missing from TCRdb's copy, which holds only in-frame ones; the method was immunoSEQ multiplex PCR. Of roughly 190,000 clones listed, approximately 70% are singletons. Source material: PBMCs. The source is a woman under 40 in good health and CMV-seronegative.

The gene calls are TRBV9 and TRBJ2-5; 10 positions agree with TRBD2. V trimming: 2 bases; J trimming: 5 bases; junction bases outside the gene matches: 18. CDR1 and CDR2 (germline): SGDLS, YYNGEE. The CDR3 totals 19 residues. Here the CDR3 DNA reads TGTGCCAGCAGCGTGTCCTCCTGGCCTAGCGGGAGTTTGGATGAGACCCAGTACTTC. As protein: CASSVSSWPSGSLDETQYF.

This clone occurred a few times. CDR3 protein: CASSQGEGTSGYYEQYF. CDR3 DNA: TGTGCCAGCAGCCAAGGGGAGGGGACTAGCGGTTACTACGAGCAGTACTTC. The chain employs TRBV4-2 and TRBJ2-7, with 11 bases that match TRBD2. Germline V gene data show CDR1 as LGHNA and CDR2 as YNFKEQ. The CDR3 has 17 residues. V gave up 1 base and J gave up 3 bases; unmatched junction bases: 8.

The chain is built from TRBV4-3 and TRBJ1-1; no reliable D call. The V end was cut by 5 bases, the J end by 8 bases, with 9 bases between. The CDR3 runs 11 residues. CDR1 and CDR2 (germline): LGHNA, YSLEER. CDR3 amino acids: CASSSGREAFF. Written as DNA, the CDR3 is TGCGCCAGCAGCAGTGGCCGCGAAGCTTTCTTT.

The sample holds one count of this clone. This sequence joins TRBV6-6 and TRBJ2-2; no clear D gene. There are 16 residues in the CDR3. CDR1 and CDR2 (germline): MNHNY, SVGAGI (reference sequence). The V gene lost 4 bases and the J gene lost 7 bases, with 19 bases spanning the gap. CDR3 in DNA: TGTGCCAGCAGTTCCCCCAAGAGGTTAGCCTTCGGGGAGCTGTTTTTT. Protein: CASSSPKRLAFGELFF.

The J gene is TRBJ1-2, the V gene TRBV5-6; 7 positions agree with TRBD1. V was clipped by 6 bases and J by 3 bases; unmatched bases: 11. This CDR3 has 15 amino acids. From germline, CDR1 is SGHDT and CDR2 YYEEEE. The CDR3 DNA is TGTGCCAGCATCTATGACACCGGGACAGACTATGGCTACACCTTC. Its protein is CASIYDTGTDYGYTF.

The chain combines TRBV4-1 with TRBJ2-7; 13 positions match TRBD2. The trim removed 4 bases at V and 7 bases at J, leaving 7 bases unmatched. The CDR3 consists of 15 residues. CDR1 MGHRA and CDR2 YSYEKL come from the germline V gene. The CDR3 DNA reads TGCGCCAGCAGCCGAACCGGGACTAGCGGGACTGAGCAGTACTTC. It codes for CASSRTGTSGTEQYF.

This clone turned up a few times. The rearrangement links TRBV9 to TRBJ2-7; no clear D gene. V was pared by 0 bases and J by 1 base, with 5 bases between. The CDR3 totals 13 residues. Per germline, CDR1 SGDLS and CDR2 YYNGEE. CDR3 bases: TGTGCCAGCAGCGTAGATCCGTCCTACGAGCAGTACTTC. Translation: CASSVDPSYEQYF.

This chain connects TRBV29-1 to TRBJ2-7; maybe TRBD1 (5 bases). V dropped 6 bases and J dropped 3 bases, with 12 bases sitting between them. The germline V gene has CDR1 SQVTM and CDR2 ANQGSEA. The CDR3 totals 12 residues. The CDR3 DNA reads TGCAGCGTGATGACAGTCCTCTACGAGCAGTACTTC. Residues: CSVMTVLYEQYF.

The rearrangement links TRBV5-4 to TRBJ2-5; perhaps TRBD2 as D (6 bases). The CDR3 has 17 amino acids. V shed 0 bases and J shed 5 bases, with 20 bases lying between them. Germline CDR1 is SGHNT and CDR2 is YYREEE (reference sequence). CDR3: CASSLALGGRSVETQYF. The CDR3 nucleotides are TGTGCCAGCAGCTTGGCCTTGGGGGGAAGATCGGTGGAGACCCAGTACTTC.

The chain employs TRBV7-2 and TRBJ2-5; D unclear. V was shortened by 1 base and J by 1 base, with 7 bases between the two germline ends. The CDR3 loop spans 14 amino acids. Germline CDR1 and CDR2: SGHTA and FQGNSA. CDR3 coding DNA: TGTGCCAGCAGCTTAGGTAACAGCCAAGAGACCCAGTACTTC. Translating it yields CASSLGNSQETQYF. Full variable domain (missing parts from reference TRBV7-2 and TRBJ2-5): GAGVSQSPSNKVTEKGKDVELRCDPISGHTALYWYRQSLGQGLEFLIYFQGNSAPDKSGLPSDRFSAERTGGSVSTLTIQRTQQEDSAVYLCASSLGNSQETQYFGPGTRLLVL.

V gene TRBV7-9 combines with J gene TRBJ2-7; 9 bases align to TRBD2. This CDR3 spans 14 amino acids. Germline V gene data show CDR1 as SEHNR and CDR2 as FQNEAQ (reference sequence). The V gene end was trimmed by 5 bases and the J gene end by 4 bases; junction bases not matched to a gene: 6. CDR3 protein: CASSGGLALYEQYF. CDR3 in DNA: TGTGCCAGCAGCGGGGGACTAGCCCTTTACGAGCAGTACTTC.

A word on this clone: The germline gene is not matched at one end of the junction; a read error may be the cause. The chain combines TRBV7-9 with TRBJ2-1; 8 bases agree with TRBD1. Germline V gene data show CDR1 as SEHNR and CDR2 as FQNEAQ (reference sequence). The CDR3 covers 16 residues. CDR3 loop: CSSSLDGTGGQNEQFF. The CDR3 DNA follows: TGTTCCAGCAGCTTAGATGGGACAGGAGGGCAGAATGAGCAGTTCTTC.

To note about this clone: The junction departs from the called germline gene at one end, perhaps through a read error. Additional DNA sequences in this sample encode the identical CDR3. The gene calls are TRBV18 and TRBJ1-1; 7 nucleotides line up with TRBD1. CDR3 length: 17 residues. The V gene's germline CDR1 is KGHSH and CDR2 LQKENI. The CDR3 region has the DNA TGTGCCAGCTCACCACCATTTATCGGGACAGCGAACACTGAGGCTTTCTTT. Its protein product is CASSPPFIGTANTEAFF.

This clone was counted once. This sequence joins TRBV21-1 and TRBJ1-3; the listed D gene, TRBD1, was not tested against the DNA. TRBV21-1 is labeled a pseudogene. The CDR3 has 16 amino acids. CDR3 coding DNA: TGTGCCAGCAGCAGGGGGCGTCCCCGGTCAGGATGCACCATATATTTT. This translates into CASSRGRPRSGCTIYF.

The J gene is TRBJ2-7, the V gene TRBV6-5, with 8 bases matching TRBD2. Germline V gene lookup returns CDR1 MNHEY and CDR2 SVGAGI. The CDR3 contains 13 residues. J lost 7 bases, V lost 6 bases, and 8 bases had no gene match. CDR3 nucleotide sequence: TGTGCCAGCAGCTTCGGGCGGGGGGTGGAGCAGTACTTC. It is translated as CASSFGRGVEQYF.

This rearrangement joins TRBV6-1 to TRBJ2-7; 13 bases map to TRBD2. Germline values: CDR1 MNHNS, CDR2 SASEGT. CDR3 length: 14 residues. The V segment lost 6 bases and the J segment 2 bases; nucleotides outside the gene matches: 1. CDR3 bases: TGTGCCAGCAGGGGGACTAGCGGGACCTACGAGCAGTACTTC. This translates into CASRGTSGTYEQYF.

This clone was seen more than once but under ten times. J is TRBJ1-4 and V is TRBV18, with 8 bases fitting TRBD1. This CDR3 is 16 amino acids long. With V trimmed by 3 bases and J by 4 bases, 7 bases remained unmatched. From germline, CDR1 is KGHSH and CDR2 LQKENI. The CDR3 region has the DNA TGTGCCAGCTCACCTAGGCCGGACAGGGATAATGAAAAACTGTTTTTT. Its translation is CASSPRPDRDNEKLFF.

This clone appeared a single time. The J gene is TRBJ1-1, the V gene TRBV7-3; TRBD1 might be the D (5 bases). V was pared by 5 bases and J by 1 base, with 8 bases between. This CDR3 region has 13 residues. Germline CDR1 reads SGHTA; CDR2 reads FQGTGA. The CDR3 sequence: CASSHGQNTEAFF. CDR3 sequence (DNA): TGTGCCAGCAGCCACGGACAGAACACTGAAGCTTTCTTT.

This clone has only one observation. V usage is TRBV4-1 and J usage is TRBJ2-7, with TRBD1 matching over 9 bases. J lost 5 bases, V lost 2 bases, and 4 bases had no gene match. Germline V CDR1 and CDR2: MGHRA, YSYEKL. This CDR3 has 14 amino acids. Here the CDR3 reads CASSQPGQGNEQYF. Here the CDR3 DNA reads TGCGCCAGCAGCCAACCGGGACAGGGAAACGAGCAGTACTTC.

V is TRBV9 and J is TRBJ2-3; 12 bases map to TRBD2. CDR1 is SGDLS, CDR2 YYNGEE, per germline. The length of the CDR3 is 19 residues. Unmatched junction bases numbered 11, after V lost 3 bases and J lost 0 bases. The CDR3 sequence: CASSAPDTSGGPSTDTQYF. The CDR3 nucleotides read TGTGCCAGCAGCGCCCCAGATACTAGCGGGGGGCCAAGCACAGATACGCAGTATTTT. Full variable domain (rest looked up from reference TRBV9 and TRBJ2-3): DSGVTQTPKHLITATGQRVTLRCSPRSGDLSVYWYQQSLDQGLQFLIQYYNGEERAKGNILERFSAQQFPDLHSELNLSSLELGDSALYFCASSAPDTSGGPSTDTQYFGPGTRLTVL.

The chain employs TRBV18 and TRBJ1-1, with D possibly being TRBD1 (6 bases). Germline-derived CDR1 and CDR2 are KGHSH and LQKENI. The CDR3 totals 14 residues. The V end was cut by 8 bases, the J end by 0 bases, with 13 bases between. The CDR3 loop reads CASSKAGVNTEAFF. The CDR3 bases are TGTGCCAGCAGTAAAGCAGGGGTGAACACTGAAGCTTTCTTT.

Written as DNA, the CDR3 is TGCGCCAGCAGAGGAACAGGCCTTGAAGCTTTCTTT. It yields the protein CASRGTGLEAFF. The chain combines TRBV4-3 with TRBJ1-1; D might be TRBD1 (5 bases). The CDR3 contains 12 residues. CDR1 and CDR2 from the germline V gene are LGHNA and YSLEER. V dropped 6 bases and J dropped 7 bases, with 12 bases sitting between them.

CDR3 sequence: CASSYVAGANVLTF. The CDR3 coding sequence is TGTGCCAGCAGTTACGTAGCCGGGGCCAACGTCCTGACTTTC. The rearrangement uses TRBV6-5 and TRBJ2-6; D remains unclear. Germline V lookup: CDR1 MNHEY, CDR2 SVGAGI. V lost 2 bases and J 4 bases, leaving 6 bases between the germline ends. This CDR3 contains 14 residues.

This sequence joins TRBV9 and TRBJ2-3, with D tentatively TRBD2 (5 bases). V was shortened by 7 bases and J by 0 bases, with 12 bases between the two germline ends. CDR3 size: 14 residues. Germline CDR1 SGDLS, CDR2 YYNGEE. In DNA form, the CDR3 reads TGTGCCAGCGATCGAGCGGCCAGCACAGATACGCAGTATTTT. It yields the protein CASDRAASTDTQYF.

J is TRBJ1-5 and V is TRBV19; D is possibly TRBD1 (5 bases). Trimming cost V 3 bases and J 0 bases, with 12 bases left between them. The CDR3 consists of 16 residues. The germline V gene has CDR1 LNHDA and CDR2 SQIVND (reference sequence). In nucleotides, the CDR3 is TGTGCCAGTAGTATGTTGGGGCACTCTAGCAATCAGCCCCAGCATTTT. This translates into CASSMLGHSSNQPQHF.

The genes are TRBV19 and TRBJ1-5, with D unresolved. This CDR3 is built from 15 residues. With 1 base removed from V and 0 bases from J, the gap between germline ends came to 7 bases. Looked up from germline, CDR1 is LNHDA and CDR2 is SQIVND (reference sequence). The CDR3 DNA reads as TGTGCCAGTAGTATAGGAGGGCTTAGCAATCAGCCCCAGCATTTT. Its protein is CASSIGGLSNQPQHF.

The rearrangement joins TRBV19 to TRBJ2-7; possibly TRBD1 for D (6 bases). The V end was cut by 3 bases, the J end by 3 bases, with 15 bases between. This CDR3 spans 15 amino acids. Germline V lookup: CDR1 LNHDA, CDR2 SQIVND (reference sequence). This CDR3 reads CASSIGQGPNYEQYF. The CDR3 coding sequence is TGTGCCAGTAGTATCGGGCAGGGGCCTAACTACGAGCAGTACTTC.

This chain joins TRBV5-6 and TRBJ2-5; a possible D gene is TRBD2 (6 bases). Germline V lookup: CDR1 SGHDT, CDR2 YYEEEE. V lost 0 bases and J lost 1, with 7 bases in between. This CDR3 has 14 amino acids. The CDR3 coding sequence is TGTGCCAGCAGCTTGGTTAGCGGCCAAGAGACCCAGTACTTC. It encodes CASSLVSGQETQYF.

The V gene is TRBV5-4, the J gene TRBJ2-2; tentatively, D is TRBD2 (5 bases). Trimming pared 4 bases from V and 6 bases from J, leaving 16 bases between. The CDR3 contains 15 residues. Germline V CDR1 and CDR2: SGHNT, YYREEE (reference sequence). CDR3 amino acids: CASSRGRSRSGELFF. CDR3 nucleotide sequence: TGTGCCAGCAGCCGCGGGCGGTCGCGGTCCGGGGAGCTGTTTTTT.

J is TRBJ2-7 and V is TRBV6-1, with D possibly being TRBD2 (6 bases). V was shortened by 3 bases and J by 4 bases, with 19 bases between the two germline ends. Germline values: CDR1 MNHNS, CDR2 SASEGT. The CDR3 consists of 16 residues. The CDR3 DNA reads as TGTGCCAGCAGTGACGAAGGGGCGGGGACCCCATACGAGCAGTACTTC. The encoded protein is CASSDEGAGTPYEQYF.

The chain has TRBV5-4 and TRBJ1-5, with a tentative D call TRBD1 (6 bases). Trimming took off 7 bases at V and 2 bases at J, with 16 bases between the two ends. This CDR3 spans 15 amino acids. Germline V lookup: CDR1 SGHNT, CDR2 YYREEE (reference sequence). For the CDR3, the DNA is TGTGCCAGCTCCTGGGGTCCAGGGGGCAATCAGCCCCAGCATTTT. It yields the protein CASSWGPGGNQPQHF.

This clone showed up just a few times. The gene calls are TRBV5-1 and TRBJ1-1; weak D call: TRBD1 (6 bases). The V end was cut by 3 bases, the J end by 5 bases, with 8 bases between. The CDR3 runs 12 residues. In germline, CDR1 is SGHRS, CDR2 YFSETQ. The CDR3 loop reads CASSYGQTEAFF. DNA of the CDR3: TGCGCCAGCAGCTATGGACAGACTGAAGCTTTCTTT. The full variable domain, in which reference TRBV5-1 and TRBJ1-1 provide the parts outside the CDR3, is KAGVTQTPRYLIKTRGQQVTLSCSPISGHRSVSWYQQTPGQGLQFLFEYFSETQRNKGNFPGRFSGRQFSNSRSEMNVSTLELGDSALYLCASSYGQTEAFFGQGTRLTVV.